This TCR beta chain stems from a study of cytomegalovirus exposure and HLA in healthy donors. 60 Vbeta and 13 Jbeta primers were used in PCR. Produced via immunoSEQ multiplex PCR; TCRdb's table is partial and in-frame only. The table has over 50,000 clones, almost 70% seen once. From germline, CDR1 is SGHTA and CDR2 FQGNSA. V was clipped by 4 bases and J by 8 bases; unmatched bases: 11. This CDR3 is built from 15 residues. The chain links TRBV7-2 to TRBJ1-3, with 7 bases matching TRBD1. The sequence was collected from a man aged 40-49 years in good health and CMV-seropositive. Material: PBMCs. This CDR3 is CASSSQGQPGDTIYF. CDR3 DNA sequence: TGTGCCAGCAGCTCCCAGGGACAGCCTGGGGACACCATATATTTT.